The rows below give T cell receptor beta chains drawn from one sample of a study of T-cell memory formation after mild COVID-19. TCRdb ran MiXCR on the 5' RACE reads and lists one entry per CDR3 protein. The repertoire holds approximately 490,000 distinct CDR3 sequences, with about a fifth as singletons. Sequencing was performed on PBMCs or a T cell subset sorted from them (not recorded which). These receptors all come from an adult woman who had mild COVID-19 (a few samples of this study predate the infection). Cell type and time point are not known. Both conserved end residues are part of each CDR3. Each record gives: CDR3 protein, CDR3 DNA, V gene, clone size, D gene, J gene. The D gene is left open where the match is weak. Size values are once, few and many counts, or a class for expanded clones, and some rows have none.

CDR3 protein: CASSFFSGTGFYEQYF
CDR3 DNA: TGTGCCAGCAGCTTCTTCTCCGGGACAGGGTTCTACGAGCAGTACTTC
V gene: TRBV7-2
clone size: .
D gene: TRBD1
J gene: TRBJ2-7

CDR3 protein: CASSPALRSSYEQYF
CDR3 DNA: TGTGCCAGCAGCCCGGCTCTCCGTAGCTCCTACGAGCAGTACTTC
V gene: TRBV7-9
clone size: few
D gene: .
J gene: TRBJ2-7

CDR3 protein: CSVGVATEAFF
CDR3 DNA: TGCAGCGTTGGAGTGGCCACTGAAGCTTTCTTT
V gene: TRBV29-1
clone size: few
D gene: .
J gene: TRBJ1-1

CDR3 protein: CASSYGSQGGPDTQYF
CDR3 DNA: TGTGCCAGCAGTTACGGTTCACAGGGTGGCCCAGATACGCAGTATTTT
V gene: TRBV6-5
clone size: .
D gene: .
J gene: TRBJ2-3

CDR3 protein: CASSDLYHEQYF
CDR3 DNA: TGTGCCAGCAGTGACTTATACCACGAGCAGTACTTC
V gene: TRBV6-4
clone size: once
D gene: .
J gene: TRBJ2-7

CDR3 protein: CASSLGTGERVDTQYF
CDR3 DNA: TGTGCCAGCAGCCTCGGGACAGGGGAAAGAGTTGATACGCAGTATTTT
V gene: TRBV7-9
clone size: .
D gene: TRBD1
J gene: TRBJ2-3

CDR3 protein: CSAREGGGAYREQYF
CDR3 DNA: TGCAGTGCTAGAGAAGGCGGGGGGGCTTATCGAGAGCAGTACTTC
V gene: TRBV20-1
clone size: .
D gene: TRBD2
J gene: TRBJ2-7

CDR3 protein: CAISPGQEGTDTQYF
CDR3 DNA: TGTGCCATCAGCCCGGGACAGGAGGGTACAGATACGCAGTATTTT
V gene: TRBV10-3
clone size: few
D gene: TRBD1
J gene: TRBJ2-3

CDR3 protein: CASSQVEVSTSGEQETQYF
CDR3 DNA: TGCGCCAGCAGCCAAGTTGAGGTTTCGACTAGCGGGGAACAAGAGACCCAGTACTTC
V gene: TRBV4-1
clone size: .
D gene: TRBD2
J gene: TRBJ2-5

CDR3 protein: CASSQDYPGGNQPQHF
CDR3 DNA: TGTGCCAGCAGCCAAGATTACCCAGGGGGCAATCAGCCCCAGCATTTT
V gene: TRBV3-1
clone size: .
D gene: .
J gene: TRBJ1-5

CDR3 protein: CATSDTTRPFQPQHF
CDR3 DNA: TGTGCCACCAGTGACACGACCCGGCCATTCCAGCCCCAGCATTTT
V gene: TRBV24-1
clone size: few
D gene: .
J gene: TRBJ1-5

CDR3 protein: CASSYSGAGHSF
CDR3 DNA: TGTGCCAGCAGTTACTCAGGGGCCGGCCATTCCTTC
V gene: TRBV6-2/TRBV6-3
clone size: few
D gene: .
J gene: TRBJ2-1

CDR3 protein: CASSKEERENTEAFF
CDR3 DNA: TGCGCCAGCAGCAAAGAGGAAAGGGAGAACACTGAAGCTTTCTTT
V gene: TRBV4-1
clone size: .
D gene: .
J gene: TRBJ1-1

CDR3 protein: CASRREDNTGELFF
CDR3 DNA: TGTGCCAGCAGACGGGAGGATAACACCGGGGAGCTGTTTTTT
V gene: TRBV7-9
clone size: .
D gene: TRBD2
J gene: TRBJ2-2

CDR3 protein: CASRRLAGVDEQFF
CDR3 DNA: TGTGCCAGCAGAAGACTAGCGGGAGTCGATGAGCAGTTCTTC
V gene: TRBV2
clone size: .
D gene: TRBD2
J gene: TRBJ2-1

CDR3 protein: CASSLRGGAVDTQYF
CDR3 DNA: TGTGCCAGCAGCTTACGCGGGGGGGCCGTAGATACGCAGTATTTT
V gene: TRBV7-3
clone size: .
D gene: TRBD2
J gene: TRBJ2-3

CDR3 protein: CASSYRGLLNTEAFF
CDR3 DNA: TGTGCCAGCAGTTACAGGGGGTTATTGAACACTGAAGCTTTCTTT
V gene: TRBV6-2/TRBV6-3
clone size: .
D gene: .
J gene: TRBJ1-1

CDR3 protein: CASSQVGTSGGTDTQYF
CDR3 DNA: TGTGCCAGCAGCCAAGTCGGGACTAGCGGGGGGACAGATACGCAGTATTTT
V gene: TRBV3-1
clone size: .
D gene: TRBD2
J gene: TRBJ2-3

CDR3 protein: CASSAEYPNTDTQYF
CDR3 DNA: TGCGCCAGCAGCGCCGAATACCCGAACACAGATACGCAGTATTTT
V gene: TRBV5-1
clone size: .
D gene: .
J gene: TRBJ2-3

CDR3 protein: CASSLEVSGYNEQFF
CDR3 DNA: TGTGCCAGCAGCTTGGAGGTTAGCGGCTACAATGAGCAGTTCTTC
V gene: TRBV5-5
clone size: .
D gene: .
J gene: TRBJ2-1

CDR3 protein: CASSQRQGLRETQYF
CDR3 DNA: TGTGCCAGCAGCCAAAGACAGGGGTTACGAGAGACCCAGTACTTC
V gene: TRBV4-2
clone size: few
D gene: TRBD1
J gene: TRBJ2-5

CDR3 protein: CASSYEGARNTEAFF
CDR3 DNA: TGCGCCAGCAGCTACGAGGGGGCGCGGAACACTGAAGCTTTCTTT
V gene: TRBV5-1
clone size: few
D gene: TRBD1
J gene: TRBJ1-1

CDR3 protein: CSARPQGANTGELFF
CDR3 DNA: TGCAGTGCTAGGCCCCAGGGGGCGAACACCGGGGAGCTGTTTTTT
V gene: TRBV20-1
clone size: .
D gene: TRBD1
J gene: TRBJ2-2

CDR3 protein: CASSHRPSGASPTDTQYF
CDR3 DNA: TGCGCCAGCAGCCATCGGCCTAGCGGGGCCTCCCCCACAGATACGCAGTATTTT
V gene: TRBV4-1
clone size: few
D gene: TRBD2
J gene: TRBJ2-3

CDR3 protein: CASSVGTNNNEQFF
CDR3 DNA: TGTGCCAGCAGTGTCGGGACTAACAACAATGAGCAGTTCTTC
V gene: TRBV27
clone size: .
D gene: TRBD2
J gene: TRBJ2-1

CDR3 protein: CATSDWGFDEAFF
CDR3 DNA: TGTGCCACCAGTGACTGGGGTTTTGATGAAGCTTTCTTT
V gene: TRBV24-1
clone size: few
D gene: .
J gene: TRBJ1-1

CDR3 protein: CASSPDTPRWGYEQYF
CDR3 DNA: TGTGCCAGCAGTCCGGACACTCCCCGATGGGGCTACGAGCAGTACTTC
V gene: TRBV6-2/TRBV6-3
clone size: .
D gene: .
J gene: TRBJ2-7

CDR3 protein: CASSQVQGVPYEQYF
CDR3 DNA: TGTGCCAGCAGCCAAGTTCAGGGGGTCCCCTACGAGCAGTACTTC
V gene: TRBV4-2
clone size: few
D gene: TRBD1
J gene: TRBJ2-7

CDR3 protein: CSVGYTGKETQYF
CDR3 DNA: TGCAGCGTTGGCTATACAGGAAAAGAGACCCAGTACTTC
V gene: TRBV29-1
clone size: few
D gene: .
J gene: TRBJ2-5

CDR3 protein: CASSYYAGGHNEQFF
CDR3 DNA: TGTGCCAGCAGTTACTATGCGGGAGGGCACAATGAGCAGTTCTTC
V gene: TRBV6-5
clone size: few
D gene: TRBD2
J gene: TRBJ2-1

CDR3 protein: CAMRTGDVTEAFF
CDR3 DNA: TGTGCCATGAGGACAGGGGATGTCACTGAAGCTTTCTTT
V gene: TRBV10-3
clone size: .
D gene: TRBD1
J gene: TRBJ1-1

CDR3 protein: CASSPQWAYPQPQHF
CDR3 DNA: TGTGCCAGCAGCCCGCAATGGGCATACCCTCAGCCCCAGCATTTT
V gene: TRBV7-2
clone size: few
D gene: .
J gene: TRBJ1-5

CDR3 protein: CASSVAPTVAGAYEQYF
CDR3 DNA: TGTGCCAGCAGCGTAGCCCCCACAGTAGCGGGAGCCTACGAGCAGTACTTC
V gene: TRBV9
clone size: .
D gene: TRBD2
J gene: TRBJ2-7

CDR3 protein: CSAPGAGTISYNEQFF
CDR3 DNA: TGCAGTGCTCCGGGGGCCGGCACCATCTCCTACAATGAGCAGTTCTTC
V gene: TRBV20-1
clone size: .
D gene: .
J gene: TRBJ2-1

CDR3 protein: CASRPRTGAPYEQYF
CDR3 DNA: TGTGCCAGCAGACCCAGGACAGGGGCCCCTTACGAGCAGTACTTC
V gene: TRBV6-5
clone size: .
D gene: TRBD1
J gene: TRBJ2-7

CDR3 protein: CASSSQGRDTGELFF
CDR3 DNA: TGTGCCAGCAGCTCTCAGGGGCGAGACACCGGGGAGCTGTTTTTT
V gene: TRBV7-8
clone size: few
D gene: .
J gene: TRBJ2-2

CDR3 protein: CASSFSGGDTDTQYF
CDR3 DNA: TGTGCCAGCAGCTTTAGCGGGGGGGACACAGATACGCAGTATTTT
V gene: TRBV7-9
clone size: .
D gene: TRBD2
J gene: TRBJ2-3

CDR3 protein: CASSVEAQLRTDTQYF
CDR3 DNA: TGTGCCAGCAGCGTAGAAGCTCAGCTACGCACAGATACGCAGTATTTT
V gene: TRBV9
clone size: many
D gene: .
J gene: TRBJ2-3